This section outlines one T cell receptor (beta chain) sequence together with its context. In the source study's methods: Reference gene primer amplification gave nucleated cell count estimates. TCRdb's copy holds only in-frame clones and misses some; the assay was immunoSEQ multiplex PCR. The V and J calls and clone size come from that table; D and trimming were worked out from the DNA. This table has 200,000 or so clones, roughly 90% appearing once. These data belong to a study of blood T cell repertoires in COVID-19. At the level of the study: Sources were T cells, B-cell-depleted T cells, or PBMCs; the material itself was cDNA or gDNA.

Trimming left V 6 bases short and J 1 base short, with 4 bases between. The CDR3 sequence is 12 residues long. The V gene's germline CDR1 is LNHDA and CDR2 SQIVND (reference sequence). The receptor's source is a man aged 35 to 55 with active or convalescent COVID-19. The chain is built from TRBV19 and TRBJ1-5; D gene uncertain. The sample was peripheral blood. As DNA, the CDR3 is TGTGCCAGTAGCATCAGCAATCAGCCCCAGCATTTT. Amino acid sequence: CASSISNQPQHF.